This T cell receptor (beta chain) was captured in a study of blood T cell repertoires in COVID-19. As for the study in general: PBMCs, B-cell-depleted T cells, or T cells provided the cDNA or gDNA that made up the material.

Some clones are missing from TCRdb's copy, which holds only in-frame ones; the method was immunoSEQ multiplex PCR. The repertoire consists of 300,000 or so clones, with roughly 90% occurring once and the leading ten covering around 2%. This CDR3 region has 17 residues. Trimming cost V 0 bases and J 2 bases; bases outside gene matches: 7. In germline, CDR1 is LNHNV, CDR2 YYDKDF (reference sequence). The sequence was obtained from a woman in her 30s with COVID-19, enrolled during active disease. The rearrangement uses TRBV15 and TRBJ2-5; TRBD1 matches 9 bases. The sample comprised peripheral blood. The CDR3 DNA follows: TGTGCCACCAGCAGAGATTGGGGACAGGGAGGTCAAGAGACCCAGTACTTC. Amino acids: CATSRDWGQGGQETQYF.